The next 18 T cell receptor beta chains were all read from a single sample in a study of OX40 agonist ivuxolimab in advanced cancers. The table came from immunoSEQ multiplex PCR; TCRdb's copy has only in-frame clones and leaves some out. The profile covers fewer than 60,000 clones, with 75% to 90% appearing a single time and 11% to 15% taken by the ten largest. Specimen: CD4+ or CD8+ T cells sorted from blood, collected in a trial of the OX40 agonist ivuxolimab. These receptors were obtained from an adult with an advanced solid tumor such as melanoma, head and neck, liver or kidney cancer.

This clone was seen only once. The chain carries TRBV11-2 and TRBJ2-3; 13 bases agree with TRBD2. The CDR3 spans 17 residues. Germline V CDR1 and CDR2: SGHAT, FQNNGV. The trim removed 4 bases at V and 5 bases at J, leaving 9 bases unmatched. CDR3 in amino acids: CASSWGTSGVSVDTQYF. CDR3 coding DNA: TGTGCCAGCAGCTGGGGGACTAGCGGGGTGTCTGTAGATACGCAGTATTTT.

V usage is TRBV19 and J usage is TRBJ1-2; possibly TRBD1 for D (6 bases). V was shortened by 3 bases and J by 4 bases, with 12 bases between the two germline ends. Germline V gene lookup returns CDR1 LNHDA and CDR2 SQIVND (reference sequence). CDR3 length: 14 amino acids. As DNA, the CDR3 is TGTGCCAGTAGTATGTCGGGGGCCGCCTATGGCTACACCTTC. Translated, it gives CASSMSGAAYGYTF.

The chain recombines TRBV7-8 with TRBJ1-1, with 10 bases fitting TRBD1. Germline values: CDR1 SGHVS, CDR2 FQNEAQ. V was pared by 3 bases and J by 0 bases, with 10 bases of the junction left unmatched. CDR3 length: 18 residues. The CDR3 DNA reads TGTGCCAGCAGCTTTGTCCCTCCAGGGACAGGGGTGAACACTGAAGCTTTCTTT. Its protein product is CASSFVPPGTGVNTEAFF.

This sequence joins TRBV7-9 and TRBJ1-6; a weak D match, TRBD1 (5 bases). The germline gives CDR1 SEHNR, CDR2 FQNEAQ (reference sequence). The CDR3 consists of 13 residues. Deletions cut 4 bases from V and 10 bases from J, with 11 bases between. The CDR3 DNA follows: TGTGCCAGCAGCTCGCAGGGATACTCACCCCTCCACTTT. Protein product: CASSSQGYSPLHF.

This clone has more than one count but fewer than ten. The rearrangement uses TRBV5-4 and TRBJ2-7, with 9 bases lining up with TRBD1. The ends lost 4 bases at V and 2 bases at J; junction bases unmatched: 4. The CDR3 extends over 14 amino acids. The V gene's germline CDR1 is SGHNT and CDR2 YYREEE (reference sequence). The DNA of the CDR3 is TGTGCCAGCAGCCCTTGGACAGGGGCCTACGAGCAGTACTTC. Protein product: CASSPWTGAYEQYF.

J is TRBJ1-1 and V is TRBV15, with TRBD1 as a possible D gene (5 bases). V was trimmed by 1 base and J by 8 bases, leaving 26 bases between them. The CDR3 runs to 18 residues. The germline V gene has CDR1 LNHNV and CDR2 YYDKDF (reference sequence). CDR3 nucleotides: TGTGCCACCAGCAGAGTTCCCGTAGGGGCCGCTTTATTCCCCGAAGCTTTCTTT. This gives the protein CATSRVPVGAALFPEAFF.

V and J are TRBV6-6 and TRBJ2-1; TRBD2 matches at 11 bases. Germline V gene lookup returns CDR1 MNHNY and CDR2 SVGAGI (reference sequence). J lost 6 bases, V lost 6 bases, and 10 bases had no gene match. There are 16 residues in the CDR3. CDR3 DNA sequence: TGTGCCAGCAGACTCCTAGCGGGGGGTACCTTCAATGAGCAGTTCTTC. Amino acids: CASRLLAGGTFNEQFF.

This clone was found once. The rearrangement uses TRBV18 and TRBJ2-7, with 9 bases that match TRBD1. The germline V gene has CDR1 KGHSH and CDR2 LQKENI. The CDR3 contains 16 residues. The V segment lost 0 bases and the J segment 2 bases; nucleotides outside the gene matches: 5. Here the CDR3 DNA reads TGTGCCAGCTCACCACCGGACAGACAGGGGGCCTACGAGCAGTACTTC. This gives the protein CASSPPDRQGAYEQYF.

In nucleotides, the CDR3 is TGCAGCGTTGGGGACAGGGGGCAGATGAACACTGAAGCTTTCTTT. It is translated as CSVGDRGQMNTEAFF. The chain recombines TRBV29-1 with TRBJ1-1; TRBD1 matches at 12 bases. The germline gives CDR1 SQVTM, CDR2 ANQGSEA. CDR3 length: 15 amino acids. The trim removed 4 bases at V and 0 bases at J, leaving 3 bases unmatched. The full variable domain, its missing parts supplied by reference TRBV29-1 and TRBJ1-1, is SAVISQKPSRDICQRGTSLTIQCQVDSQVTMMFWYRQQPGQSLTLIATANQGSEATYESGFVIDKFPISRPNLTFSTLTVSNMSPEDSSIYLCSVGDRGQMNTEAFFGQGTRLTVV.

The V call is TRBV19, the J call TRBJ2-1, with 11 bases matching TRBD2. This CDR3 contains 15 residues. J gave up 4 bases and V 1 base, and 0 bases lay outside the gene matches. Germline loops: CDR1 LNHDA, CDR2 SQIVND (reference sequence). CDR3 sequence reads: CASSIGLAGYNEQFF. The DNA for the CDR3 is TGTGCCAGTAGTATAGGACTAGCGGGGTACAATGAGCAGTTCTTC.

This CDR3 reads CASSSSSYEQYF. CDR3 coding DNA: TGTGCCAGCAGCTCGAGCTCCTACGAGCAGTACTTC. This chain links TRBV5-6 with TRBJ2-7; D is uncertain. CDR1 SGHDT and CDR2 YYEEEE come from the germline V gene. The V and J ends lost 3 bases and 0 bases respectively, with 4 bases between them. The CDR3 is 12 residues long.

The J gene is TRBJ1-5, the V gene TRBV7-8, with 10 bases matching TRBD1. V lost 1 base, J lost 2 bases, and 2 bases stayed unmatched. The CDR3 is 16 amino acids. The germline gives CDR1 SGHVS, CDR2 FQNEAQ. CDR3 DNA: TGTGCCAGCAGCTTAGGGGGGACAGGGGGCAATCAGCCCCAGCATTTT. Translated: CASSLGGTGGNQPQHF.

The V and J genes are TRBV29-1 and TRBJ1-2, with D possibly TRBD1 on 5 matching bases. Germline lookup yields CDR1 SQVTM and CDR2 ANQGSEA. This CDR3 contains 16 residues. Trimming cost V 3 bases and J 2 bases, with 19 bases left between them. CDR3 bases: TGCAGCGTTGAGCGGTGGCTGGACATCGGCAACTATGGCTACACCTTC. This sequence encodes CSVERWLDIGNYGYTF.

The chain recombines TRBV13 with TRBJ2-7; the D gene is possibly TRBD1 (5 bases). Germline lookup yields CDR1 PRHDT and CDR2 FYEKMQ (reference sequence). Trimming shortened V by 5 bases and J by 4 bases, and 9 bases separated the two germline ends. CDR3 length equals 12 residues. The CDR3 sequence is CASSPTGYEQYF. The CDR3 DNA is TGTGCCAGCAGCCCTACAGGTTACGAGCAGTACTTC.

This rearrangement joins TRBV27 to TRBJ1-1; D might be TRBD1 (6 bases). Germline V gene lookup returns CDR1 MNHEY and CDR2 SMNVEV (reference sequence). V shed 3 bases and J shed 2 bases, with 13 bases lying between them. This CDR3 has 15 residues. The CDR3 DNA follows: TGTGCCAGCAGTTTCCTGGGACACCTCAACACTGAAGCTTTCTTT. It codes for CASSFLGHLNTEAFF.

This chain uses TRBV6-5 with TRBJ2-7, with 7 bases that match TRBD1. The CDR3 is 14 residues long. Per the germline V gene, CDR1 is MNHEY and CDR2 is SVGAGI. Unmatched junction bases numbered 11, after V lost 6 bases and J lost 6 bases. CDR3 nucleotides: TGTGCCAGCAGGACGGACAGGACCCTCTCCGAGCAGTACTTC. Amino acids: CASRTDRTLSEQYF.

V and J are TRBV4-1 and TRBJ2-4, with D tentatively TRBD1 or TRBD2 (6 bases each). This CDR3 spans 18 amino acids. The germline V gene has CDR1 MGHRA and CDR2 YSYEKL. V was trimmed by 1 base and J by 6 bases, leaving 22 bases between them. The CDR3 DNA reads TGCGCCAGCAGCCAAGTCCCTAGGGGGTCCAGGGACTTAAACATTCAGTACTTC. Encoded protein: CASSQVPRGSRDLNIQYF.

This clone was observed a single time. V is TRBV19 and J is TRBJ2-1; D is uncertain. The germline CDR1 and CDR2 sequences are LNHDA and SQIVND (reference sequence). V was clipped by 3 bases and J by 4 bases, with 10 bases between them. The CDR3 sequence is 14 residues long. CDR3 nucleotide sequence: TGTGCCAGTAGTATGCGTGGATTATACAATGAGCAGTTCTTC. The encoded protein is CASSMRGLYNEQFF. Full variable domain (remainder filled in from reference TRBV19 and TRBJ2-1): DGGITQSPKYLFRKEGQNVTLSCEQNLNHDAMYWYRQDPGQGLRLIYYSQIVNDFQKGDIAEGYSVSREKKESFPLTVTSAQKNPTAFYLCASSMRGLYNEQFFGPGTRLTVL.